This T cell receptor (beta chain) derives from a study of CD8 T cells in ankylosing spondylitis. Study outcomes and limitations: A CD8+ phenotype characterized the disease-linked clones, which were relatively rare in peripheral blood. Disease-linked clones reportedly showed significant enrichment in matched ankylosing spondylitis synovial fluid.

The V gene's germline CDR1 is LGHNA and CDR2 YSLEER. Between the trimmed V and J ends, which lost 0 bases and 10 bases, there was a span of 13 bases. This CDR3 has 14 amino acids. As concerns this clonotype: Its target is unknown.

TCRdb re-called the 5' RACE reads through MiXCR, storing one row per CDR3 protein. The sample has a few hundred thousand distinct CDR3 sequences, 15% to 20% seen once. Sample: blood, either unsorted or a sorted T cell fraction (not recorded which). This chain connects TRBV4-3 to TRBJ2-1; D perhaps matches TRBD1 (6 bases). This clonotype was obtained from a male donor with ankylosing spondylitis or in good health (not recorded which). CDR3 sequence reads: CASSQDRGWVEQFF. The CDR3 region has the DNA TGCGCCAGCAGCCAAGATAGGGGGTGGGTGGAGCAGTTCTTC.